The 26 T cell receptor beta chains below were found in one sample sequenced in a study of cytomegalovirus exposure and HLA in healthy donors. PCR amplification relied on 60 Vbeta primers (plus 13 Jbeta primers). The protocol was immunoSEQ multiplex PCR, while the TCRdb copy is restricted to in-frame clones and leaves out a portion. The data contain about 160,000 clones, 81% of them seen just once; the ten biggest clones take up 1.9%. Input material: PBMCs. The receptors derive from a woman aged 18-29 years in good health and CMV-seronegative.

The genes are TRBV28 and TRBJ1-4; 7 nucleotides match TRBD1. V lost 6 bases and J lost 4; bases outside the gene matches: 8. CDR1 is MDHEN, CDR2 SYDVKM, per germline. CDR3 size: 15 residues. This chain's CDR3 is CASSPRQGHNEKLFF. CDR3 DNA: TGTGCCAGCAGCCCGAGACAGGGACATAATGAAAAACTGTTTTTT.

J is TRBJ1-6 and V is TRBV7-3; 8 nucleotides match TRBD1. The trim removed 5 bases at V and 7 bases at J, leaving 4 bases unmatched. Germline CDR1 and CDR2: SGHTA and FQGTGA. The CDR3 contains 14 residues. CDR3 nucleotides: TGTGCCAGCAGCCGACAGGGGTGGAATTCACCCCTCCACTTT. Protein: CASSRQGWNSPLHF.

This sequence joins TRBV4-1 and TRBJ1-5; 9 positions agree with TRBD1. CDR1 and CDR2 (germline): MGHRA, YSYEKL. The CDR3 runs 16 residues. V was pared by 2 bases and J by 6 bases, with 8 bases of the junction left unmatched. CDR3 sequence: CASSQPGQGRGQPQHF. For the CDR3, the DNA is TGCGCCAGCAGCCAACCAGGACAGGGGAGAGGTCAGCCCCAGCATTTT.

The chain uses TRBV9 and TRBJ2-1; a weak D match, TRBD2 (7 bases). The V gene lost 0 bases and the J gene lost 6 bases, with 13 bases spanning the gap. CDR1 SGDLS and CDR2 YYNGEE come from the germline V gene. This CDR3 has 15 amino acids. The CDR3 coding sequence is TGTGCCAGCAGCGTAGAGGAGGGGGGGGTCAATGAGCAGTTCTTC. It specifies CASSVEEGGVNEQFF.

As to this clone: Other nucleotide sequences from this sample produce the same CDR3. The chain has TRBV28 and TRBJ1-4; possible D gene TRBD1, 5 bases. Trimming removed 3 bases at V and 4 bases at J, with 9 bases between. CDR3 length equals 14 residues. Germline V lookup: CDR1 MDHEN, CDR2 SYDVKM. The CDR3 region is CASSFRQGNEKLFF. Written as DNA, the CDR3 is TGTGCCAGCAGTTTCCGGCAGGGTAATGAAAAACTGTTTTTT.

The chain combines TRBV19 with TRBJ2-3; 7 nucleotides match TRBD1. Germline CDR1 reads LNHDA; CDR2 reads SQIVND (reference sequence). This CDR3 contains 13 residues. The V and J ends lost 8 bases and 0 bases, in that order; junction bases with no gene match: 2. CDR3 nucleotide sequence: TGTGCCAGTTCGGACAGGAGCACAGATACGCAGTATTTT. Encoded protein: CASSDRSTDTQYF. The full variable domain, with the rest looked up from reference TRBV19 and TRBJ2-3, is DGGITQSPKYLFRKEGQNVTLSCEQNLNHDAMYWYRQDPGQGLRLIYYSQIVNDFQKGDIAEGYSVSREKKESFPLTVTSAQKNPTAFYLCASSDRSTDTQYFGPGTRLTVL.

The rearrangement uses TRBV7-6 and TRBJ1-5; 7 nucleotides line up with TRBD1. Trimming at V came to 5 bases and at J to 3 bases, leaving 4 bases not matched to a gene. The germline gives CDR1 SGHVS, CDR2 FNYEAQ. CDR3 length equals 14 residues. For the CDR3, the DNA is TGTGCCAGCAGCCGACAGGGATCCAATCAGCCCCAGCATTTT. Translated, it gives CASSRQGSNQPQHF.

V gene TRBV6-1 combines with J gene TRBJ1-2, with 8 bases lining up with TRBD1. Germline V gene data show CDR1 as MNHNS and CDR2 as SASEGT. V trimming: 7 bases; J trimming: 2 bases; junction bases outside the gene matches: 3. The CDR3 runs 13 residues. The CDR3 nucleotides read TGTGCCAGCACTAGGACAGGGAACTATGGCTACACCTTC. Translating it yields CASTRTGNYGYTF.

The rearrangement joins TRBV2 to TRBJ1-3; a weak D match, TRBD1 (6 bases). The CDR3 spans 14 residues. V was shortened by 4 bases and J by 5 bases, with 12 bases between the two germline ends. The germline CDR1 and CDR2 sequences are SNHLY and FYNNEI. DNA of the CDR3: TGTGCCAGCAGTGTAGGGCAGGGGAGAAACACCATATATTTT. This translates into CASSVGQGRNTIYF.

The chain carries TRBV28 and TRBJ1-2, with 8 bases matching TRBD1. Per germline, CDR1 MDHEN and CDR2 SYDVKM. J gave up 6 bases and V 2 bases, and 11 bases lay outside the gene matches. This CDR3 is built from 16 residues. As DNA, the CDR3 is TGTGCCAGCAGTTTAAGGGGACAGGCCACTACCCATGGCTACACCTTC. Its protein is CASSLRGQATTHGYTF.

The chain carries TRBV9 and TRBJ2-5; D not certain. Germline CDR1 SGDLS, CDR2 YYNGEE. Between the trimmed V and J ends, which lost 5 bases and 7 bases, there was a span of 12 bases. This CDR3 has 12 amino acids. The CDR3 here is CASSGVLGTQYF. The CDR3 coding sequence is TGTGCCAGCAGTGGCGTTCTAGGGACCCAGTACTTC. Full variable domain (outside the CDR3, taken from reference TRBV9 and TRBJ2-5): DSGVTQTPKHLITATGQRVTLRCSPRSGDLSVYWYQQSLDQGLQFLIQYYNGEERAKGNILERFSAQQFPDLHSELNLSSLELGDSALYFCASSGVLGTQYFGPGTRLLVL.

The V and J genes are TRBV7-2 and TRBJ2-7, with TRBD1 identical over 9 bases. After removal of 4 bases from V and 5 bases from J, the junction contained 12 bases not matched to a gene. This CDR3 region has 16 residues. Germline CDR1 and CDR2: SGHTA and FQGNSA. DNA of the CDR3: TGTGCCAGCAGCTCTAGTTCCGGGACAGGGTACCACGAGCAGTACTTC. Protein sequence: CASSSSSGTGYHEQYF.

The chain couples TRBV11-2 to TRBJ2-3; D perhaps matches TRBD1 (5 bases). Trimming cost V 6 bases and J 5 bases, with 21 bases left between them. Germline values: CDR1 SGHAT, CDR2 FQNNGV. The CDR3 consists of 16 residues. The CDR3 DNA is TGTGCCAGCAGGTACGGACACAGCAGGGTACAAGATACGCAGTATTTT. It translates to CASRYGHSRVQDTQYF. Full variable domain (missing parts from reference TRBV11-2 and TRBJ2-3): EAGVAQSPRYKIIEKRQSVAFWCNPISGHATLYWYQQILGQGPKLLIQFQNNGVVDDSQLPKDRFSAERLKGVDSTLKIQPAKLEDSAVYLCASRYGHSRVQDTQYFGPGTRLTVL.

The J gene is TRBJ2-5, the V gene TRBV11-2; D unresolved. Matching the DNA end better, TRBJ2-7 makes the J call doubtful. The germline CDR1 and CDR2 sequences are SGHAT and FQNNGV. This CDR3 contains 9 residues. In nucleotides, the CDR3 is TGTGCCAGCAGCATCGAGCAGTACTTC. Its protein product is CASSIEQYF.

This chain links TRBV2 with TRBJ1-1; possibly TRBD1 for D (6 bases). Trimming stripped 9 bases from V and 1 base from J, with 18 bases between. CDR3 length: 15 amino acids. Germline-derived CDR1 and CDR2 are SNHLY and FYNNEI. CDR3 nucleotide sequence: TGTGCCAGTAAACAGGGTACGGTACGGAACACTGAAGCTTTCTTT. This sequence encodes CASKQGTVRNTEAFF.

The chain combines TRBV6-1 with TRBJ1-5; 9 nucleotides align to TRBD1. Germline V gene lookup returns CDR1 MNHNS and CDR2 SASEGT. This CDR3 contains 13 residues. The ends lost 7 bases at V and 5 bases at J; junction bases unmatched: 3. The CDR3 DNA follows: TGTGCCAGCACTCGGACAGGGGATCAGCCCCAGCATTTT. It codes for CASTRTGDQPQHF.

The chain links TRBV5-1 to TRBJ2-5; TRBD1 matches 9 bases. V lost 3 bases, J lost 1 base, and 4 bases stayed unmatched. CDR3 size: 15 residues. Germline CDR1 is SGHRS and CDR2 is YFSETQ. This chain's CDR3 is CASSYMTGGQETQYF. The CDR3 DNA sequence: TGCGCCAGCAGCTACATGACAGGGGGCCAAGAGACCCAGTACTTC.

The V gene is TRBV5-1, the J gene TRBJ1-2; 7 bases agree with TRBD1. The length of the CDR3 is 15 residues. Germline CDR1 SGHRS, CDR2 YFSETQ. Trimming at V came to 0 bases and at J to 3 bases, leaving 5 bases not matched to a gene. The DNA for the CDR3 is TGCGCCAGCAGCTTGGAAGAAGGGGGCGACTATGGCTACACCTTC. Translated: CASSLEEGGDYGYTF.

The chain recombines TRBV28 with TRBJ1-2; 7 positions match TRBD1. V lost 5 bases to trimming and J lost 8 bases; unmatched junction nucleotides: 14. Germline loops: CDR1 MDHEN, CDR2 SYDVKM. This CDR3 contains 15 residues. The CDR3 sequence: CASSLHPQGLIGYTF. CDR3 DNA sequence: TGTGCCAGCAGTCTCCACCCACAGGGGTTGATAGGCTACACCTTC.

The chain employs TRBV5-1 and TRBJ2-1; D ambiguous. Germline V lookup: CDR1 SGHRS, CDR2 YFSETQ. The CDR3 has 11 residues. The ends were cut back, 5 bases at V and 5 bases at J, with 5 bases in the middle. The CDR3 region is CASRNNNEQFF. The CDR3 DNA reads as TGCGCCAGCAGGAACAACAATGAGCAGTTCTTC.

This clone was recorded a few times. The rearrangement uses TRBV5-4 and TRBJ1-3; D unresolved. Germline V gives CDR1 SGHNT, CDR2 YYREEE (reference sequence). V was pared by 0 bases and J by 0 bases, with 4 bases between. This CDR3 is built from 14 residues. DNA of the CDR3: TGTGCCAGCAGCTTGGGTCACTCTGGAAACACCATATATTTT. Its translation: CASSLGHSGNTIYF. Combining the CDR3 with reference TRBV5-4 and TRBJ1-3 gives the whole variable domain ETGVTQSPTHLIKTRGQQVTLRCSSQSGHNTVSWYQQALGQGPQFIFQYYREEENGRGNFPPRFSGLQFPNYSSELNVNALELDDSALYLCASSLGHSGNTIYFGEGSWLTVV.

CDR3 loop: CASSYVTDTEAFF. The CDR3 DNA reads as TGTGCCAGCAGTTACGTGACAGACACTGAAGCTTTCTTT. This chain joins TRBV6-6 and TRBJ1-1, with D perhaps matching TRBD1 (5 bases). V dropped 2 bases and J dropped 3 bases, with 7 bases sitting between them. The CDR3 runs 13 residues. Per germline, CDR1 MNHNY and CDR2 SVGAGI (reference sequence).

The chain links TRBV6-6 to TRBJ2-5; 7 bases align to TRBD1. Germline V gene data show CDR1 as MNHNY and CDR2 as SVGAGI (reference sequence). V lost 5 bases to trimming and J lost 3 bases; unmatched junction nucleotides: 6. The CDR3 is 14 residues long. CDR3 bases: TGTGCCAGCAGTATGGGGACAGCTAAAGAGACCCAGTACTTC. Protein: CASSMGTAKETQYF.

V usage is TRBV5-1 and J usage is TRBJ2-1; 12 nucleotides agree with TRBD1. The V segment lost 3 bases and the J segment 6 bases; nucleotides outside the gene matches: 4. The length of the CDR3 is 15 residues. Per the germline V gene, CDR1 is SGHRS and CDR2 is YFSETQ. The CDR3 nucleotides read TGCGCCAGCAGCTCCCCGGGACAGGGGGCCAATGAGCAGTTCTTC. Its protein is CASSSPGQGANEQFF. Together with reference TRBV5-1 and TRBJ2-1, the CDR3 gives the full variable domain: KAGVTQTPRYLIKTRGQQVTLSCSPISGHRSVSWYQQTPGQGLQFLFEYFSETQRNKGNFPGRFSGRQFSNSRSEMNVSTLELGDSALYLCASSSPGQGANEQFFGPGTRLTVL.

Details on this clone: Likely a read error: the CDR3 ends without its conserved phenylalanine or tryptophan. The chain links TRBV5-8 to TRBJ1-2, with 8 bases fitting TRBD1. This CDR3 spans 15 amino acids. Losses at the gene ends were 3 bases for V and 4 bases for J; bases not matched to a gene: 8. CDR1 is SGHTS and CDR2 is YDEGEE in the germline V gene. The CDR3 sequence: CASSWGQDRVYGYTL. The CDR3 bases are TGTGCCAGCAGCTGGGGGCAGGACAGGGTCTATGGCTACACCCTC.

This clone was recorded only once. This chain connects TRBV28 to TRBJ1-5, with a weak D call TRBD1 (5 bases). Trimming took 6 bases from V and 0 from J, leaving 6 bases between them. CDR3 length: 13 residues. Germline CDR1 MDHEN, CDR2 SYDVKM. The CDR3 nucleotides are TGTGCCAGCAGGGGGCTTAGCAATCAGCCCCAGCATTTT. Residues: CASRGLSNQPQHF.